The 22 T cell receptor beta chains given below trace back to one sample, sequenced in a study of CD8 T cells in Susac syndrome. The RNA input was about 0.5 to 1 ug, and it was reverse transcribed with random hexamers. One entry per CDR3 protein, called by TCRdb with MiXCR from the immunoSEQ multiplex PCR reads. Here the sample spans over 95,000 distinct CDR3 sequences, 80% to 95% being singletons. The sample consisted of CD4+ T cells from PBMCs. The receptors derive from a human donor in good health.

The V and J genes are TRBV12-3 or TRBV12-4 and TRBJ2-1; D is ambiguous. V gave up 1 base and J gave up 8 bases, with 6 bases separating them. This CDR3 is built from 12 residues. The CDR3 reads CASSLGVDEQFF. The CDR3 coding sequence is TGTGCCAGCAGTTTAGGAGTGGATGAGCAGTTCTTC.

V usage is TRBV5-1 and J usage is TRBJ1-1; tentatively, D is TRBD1 (6 bases). CDR3 length: 15 residues. Germline assignment: CDR1 SGHRS and CDR2 YFSETQ. V lost 5 bases to trimming and J lost 4 bases, with 18 bases between them. The CDR3 DNA follows: TGCGCCAGCAGTCAGAAAGACAGGTCAGGCACTGAAGCTTTCTTT. It codes for CASSQKDRSGTEAFF.

Here the CDR3 DNA reads TGCAGTGCTCCTCGGACAGGGGGCACTGAAGCTTTCTTT. Translation gives CSAPRTGGTEAFF. The chain links TRBV20-1 to TRBJ1-1; 10 bases agree with TRBD1. CDR1 is DFQATT and CDR2 is SNEGSKA in the germline V gene (reference sequence). The CDR3 is 13 amino acids. Losses at the gene ends were 5 bases for V and 4 bases for J; bases not matched to a gene: 4.

Turning to this clonotype: At one end, the junction sequence differs from germline, possibly due to a read error. The chain is built from TRBV29-1 and TRBJ1-1; D gene ambiguous. Germline lookup yields CDR1 SQVTM and CDR2 ANQGSEA. This CDR3 comprises 12 residues. The CDR3 loop reads CSALRGHTEVFF. The CDR3 DNA reads TGCAGCGCCCTCAGAGGGCACACTGAAGTTTTCTTT. Full variable domain (rest looked up from reference TRBV29-1 and TRBJ1-1): SAVISQKPSRDICQRGTSLTIQCQVDSQVTMMFWYRQQPGQSLTLIATANQGSEATYESGFVIDKFPISRPNLTFSTLTVSNMSPEDSSIYLCSALRGHTEVFFGQGTRLTVV.

The chain couples TRBV7-3 to TRBJ2-7; unclear D gene. The V end lost 5 bases, the J end lost 3 bases, and 14 bases lay between the germline ends. This CDR3 has 14 residues. Germline values: CDR1 SGHTA, CDR2 FQGTGA. The CDR3: CASSLLVGFYEQYF. The CDR3 region has the DNA TGTGCCAGCAGCCTCCTTGTAGGGTTCTACGAGCAGTACTTC.

The V call is TRBV4-3, the J call TRBJ2-1; 8 bases line up with TRBD2. The V segment lost 6 bases and the J segment 2 bases; nucleotides outside the gene matches: 6. The CDR3 contains 15 residues. Germline values: CDR1 LGHNA, CDR2 YSLEER. Written as DNA, the CDR3 is TGCGCCAGCAGTCCGGGACTAGATCCCTACAATGAGCAGTTCTTC. Amino acids: CASSPGLDPYNEQFF.

This chain uses TRBV12-3 or TRBV12-4 with TRBJ1-6; D may be TRBD1 (6 bases). This CDR3 spans 14 amino acids. The germline V and J ends were trimmed by 5 bases and 7 bases, with 12 bases remaining between them. The CDR3 sequence is CASSPPTGNSPLHF. For the CDR3, the DNA is TGTGCCAGCAGTCCACCTACAGGGAATTCACCCCTCCACTTT.

The DNA for the CDR3 is TGTGCCAGCAGTTACAGTGTCCTCTCTGAAGCTTTCTTT. Its translation is CASSYSVLSEAFF. The V and J genes are TRBV6-5 and TRBJ1-1; D is ambiguous. Germline CDR1 reads MNHEY; CDR2 reads SVGAGI. Trimming shortened V by 2 bases and J by 6 bases, and 10 bases separated the two germline ends. This CDR3 spans 13 amino acids.

This clonotype showed up just once. This rearrangement joins TRBV19 to TRBJ1-2; D is undetermined. The V end lost 10 bases, the J end lost 7 bases, and 13 bases lay between the germline ends. The CDR3 runs to 11 residues. The germline V gene has CDR1 LNHDA and CDR2 SQIVND (reference sequence). The CDR3 spells CATGRDFGYTF. In nucleotides, the CDR3 is TGTGCCACCGGACGCGACTTTGGCTACACCTTC.

This sequence joins TRBV6-4 and TRBJ1-4, with D perhaps matching TRBD1 (5 bases). CDR3 length equals 16 residues. The ends were cut back, 0 bases at V and 0 bases at J, with 8 bases in the middle. Germline V lookup: CDR1 MRHNA, CDR2 SNTAGT. The CDR3 here is CASSDSGPTTNEKLFF. The DNA of the CDR3 is TGTGCCAGCAGTGACTCGGGGCCTACAACTAATGAAAAACTGTTTTTT.

The rearrangement joins TRBV6-6 to TRBJ1-5; TRBD1 matches at 9 bases. The CDR3 spans 15 residues. Germline V gene sequence: CDR1 MNHNY, CDR2 SVGAGI (reference sequence). The V gene end was trimmed by 6 bases and the J gene end by 6 bases; junction bases not matched to a gene: 9. This CDR3 reads CASSRQGGSGQPQHF. CDR3 bases: TGTGCCAGCAGCCGACAGGGGGGGTCGGGTCAGCCCCAGCATTTT.

The chain combines TRBV7-2 with TRBJ2-7; no clear D gene. The germline gives CDR1 SGHTA, CDR2 FQGNSA. The CDR3 runs 15 residues. V was shortened by 2 bases and J by 3 bases, with 14 bases between the two germline ends. The CDR3 region has the DNA TGTGCCAGCAGCTTAAGGCTGGGCCTCGGCTACGAGCAGTACTTC. As protein: CASSLRLGLGYEQYF.

This chain uses TRBV27 with TRBJ1-1; TRBD1 agrees at 7 bases. This CDR3 has 15 residues. Germline CDR1 MNHEY, CDR2 SMNVEV (reference sequence). The ends lost 8 bases at V and 1 base at J; junction bases unmatched: 10. This CDR3 reads CASYAVRQGNTEAFF. The CDR3 nucleotides are TGTGCCAGCTACGCTGTCCGACAGGGGAACACTGAAGCTTTCTTT.

The rearrangement uses TRBV2 and TRBJ2-7, with D perhaps TRBD2 (6 bases). Trimming removed 5 bases at V and 3 bases at J, with 14 bases between. In germline, CDR1 is SNHLY, CDR2 FYNNEI. This CDR3 is built from 14 residues. The DNA for the CDR3 is TGTGCCAGCAGTCTCGGGGGACTCGACTACGAGCAGTACTTC. It is translated as CASSLGGLDYEQYF.

This sequence joins TRBV4-3 and TRBJ1-6; TRBD1 aligns across 9 bases. The CDR3 is made up of 17 amino acids. Germline trimming cut 4 bases from V and 9 bases from J; bases unmatched to any gene: 13. CDR1 and CDR2 from the germline V gene are LGHNA and YSLEER. DNA for the CDR3: TGCGCCAGCAGCCCGGGACAGGGTTGGGAGATTAGTTCACCCCTCCACTTT. It codes for CASSPGQGWEISSPLHF.

The chain carries TRBV7-3 and TRBJ2-1, with TRBD2 matching 10 bases. This CDR3 is built from 18 residues. The trim removed 5 bases at V and 6 bases at J, leaving 16 bases unmatched. The germline V gene has CDR1 SGHTA and CDR2 FQGTGA. CDR3 sequence: CASSPLPHSGRPSNEQFF. The CDR3 DNA reads as TGTGCCAGCAGCCCCCTCCCCCATAGCGGGAGGCCAAGCAATGAGCAGTTCTTC.

The chain has TRBV20-1 and TRBJ1-2; the D gene is possibly TRBD1 (6 bases). Germline-derived CDR1 and CDR2 are DFQATT and SNEGSKA (reference sequence). V was cut by 5 bases and J by 0 bases, with 16 bases left in between. The CDR3 is 15 residues long. CDR3 nucleotide sequence: TGCAGTGCTCCGAAATATAGGGACACTAACTATGGCTACACCTTC. Translated, it gives CSAPKYRDTNYGYTF.

The genes are TRBV6-5 and TRBJ2-7; TRBD1 matches 9 bases. The CDR3 extends over 16 amino acids. Germline assignment: CDR1 MNHEY and CDR2 SVGAGI. V was clipped by 5 bases and J by 5 bases; unmatched bases: 13. CDR3 in amino acids: CASSVLGTGGINEQYF. The CDR3 bases are TGTGCCAGCAGTGTCCTCGGTACAGGGGGCATCAACGAGCAGTACTTC.

The rearrangement joins TRBV5-8 to TRBJ2-5, with D perhaps matching TRBD2 (6 bases). Per the germline V gene, CDR1 is SGHTS and CDR2 is YDEGEE. The CDR3 runs 13 residues. The ends were cut back, 1 base at V and 6 bases at J, with 10 bases in the middle. This CDR3 reads CASSLWAGKTQYF. CDR3 sequence (DNA): TGTGCCAGCAGCTTGTGGGCGGGGAAGACCCAGTACTTC.

CDR3 residues: CAIREDSYTEAFF. The DNA for the CDR3 is TGTGCCATCAGGGAGGACAGCTACACTGAAGCTTTCTTT. The chain combines TRBV10-3 with TRBJ1-1, with D perhaps TRBD1 (6 bases). Trimming stripped 6 bases from V and 3 bases from J, with 11 bases between. The germline CDR1 and CDR2 sequences are ENHRY and SYGVKD. This CDR3 region has 13 residues.

V usage is TRBV5-1 and J usage is TRBJ2-1; 10 bases agree with TRBD2. In germline, CDR1 is SGHRS, CDR2 YFSETQ. V dropped 4 bases and J dropped 6; count of bases not matched to a gene: 13. The CDR3 loop spans 17 amino acids. CDR3: CASSTDPAGGASNEQFF. The CDR3 DNA follows: TGCGCCAGCAGCACCGACCCAGCGGGAGGGGCATCCAATGAGCAGTTCTTC.

Remarks on this clonotype: One end of the junction is discordant with germline, which a read error may explain. J is TRBJ1-2 and V is TRBV11-2, with a weak D call TRBD1 (5 bases). The germline gives CDR1 SGHAT, CDR2 FQNNGV. This CDR3 has 12 residues. This CDR3 is CASSLPGGGGDF. In DNA form, the CDR3 reads TGTGCCAGCAGCTTACCTGGCGGTGGGGGAGACTTC.